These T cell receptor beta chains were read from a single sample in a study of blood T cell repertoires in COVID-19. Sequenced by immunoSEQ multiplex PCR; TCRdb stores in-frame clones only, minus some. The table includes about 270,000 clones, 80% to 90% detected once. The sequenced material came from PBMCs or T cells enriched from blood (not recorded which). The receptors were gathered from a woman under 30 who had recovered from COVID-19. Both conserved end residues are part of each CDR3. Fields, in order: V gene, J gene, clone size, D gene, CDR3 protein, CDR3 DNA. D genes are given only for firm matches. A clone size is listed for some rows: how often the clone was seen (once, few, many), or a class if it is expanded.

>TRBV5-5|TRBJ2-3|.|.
CASSPLSTDTQYF
TGTGCCAGCAGCCCACTTAGCACAGATACGCAGTATTTT
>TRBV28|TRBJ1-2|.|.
CASSSNPNLEGYTF
TGTGCCAGCAGCTCTAATCCAAATCTAGAGGGCTACACCTTC
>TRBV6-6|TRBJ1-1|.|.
CACAGYTEAFF
TGTGCCTGTGCGGGATACACTGAAGCTTTCTTT
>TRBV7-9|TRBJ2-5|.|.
CASSQAGQETQYF
TGTGCCAGCAGCCAAGCAGGGCAAGAGACCCAGTACTTC
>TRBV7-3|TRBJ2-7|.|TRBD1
CASSPSGQGGFDEQYF
TGTGCCAGCAGCCCCTCGGGACAGGGAGGTTTCGACGAGCAGTACTTC
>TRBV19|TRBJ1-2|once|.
CASSIIWNLEDGYTF
TGTGCCAGTAGTATAATCTGGAATTTGGAGGATGGCTACACCTTC
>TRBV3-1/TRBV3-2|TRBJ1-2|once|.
CASSQASAQVYGYTF
TGTGCCAGCAGCCAAGCATCGGCCCAGGTCTATGGCTACACCTTC
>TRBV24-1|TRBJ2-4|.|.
CATSDLHRETKNIQYF
TGTGCCACCAGTGATTTGCACAGGGAGACCAAAAACATTCAGTACTTC
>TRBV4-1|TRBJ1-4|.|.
CASSPLKWDTTTNEKLFF
TGCGCCAGCAGCCCGTTAAAATGGGACACAACAACTAATGAAAAACTGTTTTTT
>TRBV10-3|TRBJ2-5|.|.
CAIRMGAGSGETQYF
TGTGCCATCAGGATGGGGGCAGGGTCCGGAGAGACCCAGTACTTC
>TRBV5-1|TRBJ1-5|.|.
CASSPTEGNQPQHF
TGCGCCAGCAGCCCAACGGAGGGCAATCAGCCCCAGCATTTT
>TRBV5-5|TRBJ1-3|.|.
CASSPTTGNTIYF
TGTGCCAGCAGTCCGACAACTGGAAACACCATATATTTT
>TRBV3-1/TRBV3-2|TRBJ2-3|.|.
CASSSSTDTQYF
TGTGCCAGCAGTTCAAGCACAGATACGCAGTATTTT
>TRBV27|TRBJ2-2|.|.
CASSERRGELFF
TGTGCCAGCAGTGAAAGGCGGGGGGAGCTGTTTTTT
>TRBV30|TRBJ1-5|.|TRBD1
CAWSRTGNQPQHF
TGTGCCTGGAGTCGGACAGGGAATCAGCCCCAGCATTTT
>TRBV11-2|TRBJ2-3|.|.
CASSFRGTTDTQYF
TGTGCCAGCAGCTTTCGGGGAACCACAGATACGCAGTATTTT
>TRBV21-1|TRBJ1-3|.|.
CASSPRGRGIKNTIYF
TGTGCCAGCAGCCCCCGCGGCAGGGGGATCAAAAACACCATATATTTT
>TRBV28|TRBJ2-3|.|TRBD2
CASSFTRLAGGGDTQYF
TGTGCCAGCAGTTTTACCCGACTAGCGGGGGGCGGAGATACGCAGTATTTT
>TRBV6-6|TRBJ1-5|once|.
CASSYSGGNSNQPQHF
TGTGCCAGCAGTTACTCGGGCGGGAATAGCAATCAGCCCCAGCATTTT
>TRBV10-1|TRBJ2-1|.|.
CASSHGGSYNEQFF
TGCGCCAGCAGCCACGGCGGCTCCTACAATGAGCAGTTCTTC
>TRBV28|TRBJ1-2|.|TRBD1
CASNRQGVNYGYTF
TGTGCCAGCAATAGACAGGGGGTTAACTATGGCTACACCTTC
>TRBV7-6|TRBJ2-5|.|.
CASSPFRGRQETQYF
TGTGCCAGCAGCCCCTTTCGTGGGCGCCAAGAGACCCAGTACTTC
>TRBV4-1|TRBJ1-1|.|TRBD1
CASSQEGQGVAAFF
TGCGCCAGCAGCCAGGAAGGACAGGGGGTTGCAGCTTTCTTT
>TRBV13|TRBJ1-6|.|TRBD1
CASSLGTGGQNSPLHF
TGTGCCAGCAGCCTAGGGACAGGGGGACAAAATTCACCCCTCCACTTT
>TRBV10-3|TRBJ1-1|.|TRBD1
CAIKGQGDTEAFF
TGTGCCATCAAGGGACAGGGGGACACTGAAGCTTTCTTT
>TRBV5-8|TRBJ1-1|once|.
CASSYPGLFTEAFF
TGTGCCAGCAGCTACCCAGGGCTTTTCACTGAAGCTTTCTTT
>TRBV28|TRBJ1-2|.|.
CASSFITEWDGYTF
TGTGCCAGCAGTTTTATAACAGAGTGGGATGGCTACACCTTC
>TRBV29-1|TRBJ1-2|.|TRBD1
CSVRADRGRLNYGYTF
TGCAGCGTTCGTGCTGACAGGGGACGACTTAACTATGGCTACACCTTC
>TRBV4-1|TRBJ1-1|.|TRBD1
CASSQEPAGGNTEAFF
TGCGCCAGCAGCCAAGAACCCGCAGGGGGAAACACTGAAGCTTTCTTT
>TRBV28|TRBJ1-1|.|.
CASSWDGRNTEAFF
TGTGCCAGCAGTTGGGACGGGAGGAACACTGAAGCTTTCTTT
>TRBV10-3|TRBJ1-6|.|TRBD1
CAISPGQGDSPLHF
TGTGCCATCAGCCCTGGACAGGGGGATTCACCCCTCCACTTT
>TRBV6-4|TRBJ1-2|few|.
CASSPGGQPYGYTF
TGTGCCAGCAGCCCGGGGGGCCAACCCTATGGCTACACCTTC
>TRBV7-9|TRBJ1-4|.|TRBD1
CASSRFGTVLADEKLFF
TGTGCCAGCAGCCGGTTCGGGACAGTACTAGCGGATGAAAAACTGTTTTTT
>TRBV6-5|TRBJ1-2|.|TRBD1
CASRSQGYDYGYTF
TGTGCCAGCAGGTCACAGGGGTATGACTATGGCTACACCTTC
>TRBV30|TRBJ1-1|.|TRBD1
CAWTASTGLNTEAFF
TGTGCCTGGACTGCGTCGACAGGGCTGAACACTGAAGCTTTCTTT
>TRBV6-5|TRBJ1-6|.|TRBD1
CASRGTGSNSPLHF
TGTGCCAGCAGGGGGACAGGGTCCAATTCACCCCTCCACTTT
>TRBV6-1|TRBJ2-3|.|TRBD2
CASSEAGLAGGISTDTQYF
TGTGCCAGCAGTGAAGCGGGTCTCGCGGGGGGGATTAGCACAGATACGCAGTATTTT
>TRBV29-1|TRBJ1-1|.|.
CSVGGRVGNTEAFF
TGCAGCGTCGGAGGACGAGTTGGGAACACTGAAGCTTTCTTT
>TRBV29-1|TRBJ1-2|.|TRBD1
CSVKGQGVGDYGYTF
TGCAGCGTAAAGGGACAGGGGGTGGGGGACTATGGCTACACCTTC
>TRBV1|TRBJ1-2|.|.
CTSSQKTGTPNYGYTF
TGCACCAGCAGCCAAAAGACAGGTACTCCTAACTATGGCTACACCTTC
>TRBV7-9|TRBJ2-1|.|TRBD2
CASSLDLGLADEQFF
TGTGCCAGCAGCTTAGACCTCGGACTAGCTGATGAGCAGTTCTTC
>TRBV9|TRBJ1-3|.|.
CASSTTPGGNTIYF
TGTGCCAGCAGCACAACCCCAGGAGGAAACACCATATATTTT
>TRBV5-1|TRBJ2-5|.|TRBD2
CASSFIGGLAGPRGETQYF
TGCGCCAGCAGCTTCATAGGGGGACTAGCGGGGCCCCGAGGAGAGACCCAGTACTTC
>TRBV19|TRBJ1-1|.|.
CASSPAQGKTEAFF
TGTGCCAGTAGTCCCGCCCAGGGGAAGACTGAAGCTTTCTTT
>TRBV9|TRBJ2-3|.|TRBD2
CASSVAGGASTDTQYF
TGTGCCAGCAGCGTAGCGGGGGGGGCCTCCACAGATACGCAGTATTTT
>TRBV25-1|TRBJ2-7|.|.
CASSEFDRYEQYF
TGTGCCAGCAGTGAATTCGACAGGTACGAGCAGTACTTC
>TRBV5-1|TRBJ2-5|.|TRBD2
CASSLEGGGAVETQYF
TGCGCCAGCAGCTTGGAGGGCGGGGGGGCCGTGGAGACCCAGTACTTC
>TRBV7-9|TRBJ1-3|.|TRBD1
CASSEDRIPGNTIYF
TGTGCCAGCAGCGAGGACAGGATCCCTGGAAACACCATATATTTT